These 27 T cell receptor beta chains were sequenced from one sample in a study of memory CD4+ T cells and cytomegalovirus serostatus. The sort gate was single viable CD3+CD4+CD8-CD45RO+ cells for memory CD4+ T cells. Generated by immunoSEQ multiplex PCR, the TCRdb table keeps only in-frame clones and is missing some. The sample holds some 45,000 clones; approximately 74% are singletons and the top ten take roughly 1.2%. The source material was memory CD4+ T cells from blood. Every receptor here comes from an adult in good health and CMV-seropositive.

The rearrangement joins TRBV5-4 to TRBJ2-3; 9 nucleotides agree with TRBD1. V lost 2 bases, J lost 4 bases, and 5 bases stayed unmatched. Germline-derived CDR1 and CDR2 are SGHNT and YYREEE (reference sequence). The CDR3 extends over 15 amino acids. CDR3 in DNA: TGTGCCAGCAGCTTCATCGGACAGGGGTCAGATACGCAGTATTTT. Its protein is CASSFIGQGSDTQYF.

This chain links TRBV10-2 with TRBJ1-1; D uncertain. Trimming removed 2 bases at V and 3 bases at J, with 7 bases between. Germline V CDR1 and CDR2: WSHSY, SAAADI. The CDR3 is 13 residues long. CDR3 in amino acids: CASSETRDTEAFF. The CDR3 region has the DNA TGCGCCAGCAGTGAGACTAGGGACACTGAAGCTTTCTTT.

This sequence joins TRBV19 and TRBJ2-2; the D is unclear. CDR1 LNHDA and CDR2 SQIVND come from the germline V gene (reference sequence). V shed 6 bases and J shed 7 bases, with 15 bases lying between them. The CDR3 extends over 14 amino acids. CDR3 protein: CASRFPEDGGELFF. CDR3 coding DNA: TGTGCCAGTAGATTCCCTGAGGACGGCGGGGAGCTGTTTTTT.

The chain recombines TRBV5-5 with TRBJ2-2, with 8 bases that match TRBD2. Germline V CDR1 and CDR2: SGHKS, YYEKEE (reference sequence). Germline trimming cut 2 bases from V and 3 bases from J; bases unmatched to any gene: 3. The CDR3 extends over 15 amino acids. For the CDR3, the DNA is TGTGCCAGCAGCTTCGGGGGGGCCGACACCGGGGAGCTGTTTTTT. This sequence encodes CASSFGGADTGELFF.

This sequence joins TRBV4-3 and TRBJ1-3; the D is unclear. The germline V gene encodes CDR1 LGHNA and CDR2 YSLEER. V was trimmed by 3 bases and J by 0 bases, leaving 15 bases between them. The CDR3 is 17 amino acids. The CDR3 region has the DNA TGCGCCAGCAGCCATTCTTTGGGCAGAGACTCTGGAAACACCATATATTTT. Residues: CASSHSLGRDSGNTIYF.

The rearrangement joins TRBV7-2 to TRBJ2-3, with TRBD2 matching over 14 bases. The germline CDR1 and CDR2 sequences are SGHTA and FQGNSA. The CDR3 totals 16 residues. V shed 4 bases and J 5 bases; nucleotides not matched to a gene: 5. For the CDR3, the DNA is TGTGCCAGCAGCTCGACTAGCGGGGGGGCGGGAGATACGCAGTATTTT. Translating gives CASSSTSGGAGDTQYF.

The CDR3 DNA sequence: TGTGCCAGCAGCTTAGGCTTACAGCTCTCTGGAAACACCATATATTTT. The encoded protein is CASSLGLQLSGNTIYF. This sequence joins TRBV11-2 and TRBJ1-3; D gene uncertain. CDR1 and CDR2 from the germline V gene are SGHAT and FQNNGV. CDR3 length equals 16 residues. Trimming took off 1 base at V and 0 bases at J, with 10 bases between the two ends.

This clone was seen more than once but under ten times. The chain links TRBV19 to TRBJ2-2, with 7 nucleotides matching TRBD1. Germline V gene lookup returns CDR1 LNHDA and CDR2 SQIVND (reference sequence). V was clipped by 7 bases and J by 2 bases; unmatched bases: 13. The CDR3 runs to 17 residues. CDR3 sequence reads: CASTDPEGTDNTGELFF. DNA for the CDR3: TGTGCCAGTACCGATCCCGAGGGGACAGATAACACCGGGGAGCTGTTTTTT.

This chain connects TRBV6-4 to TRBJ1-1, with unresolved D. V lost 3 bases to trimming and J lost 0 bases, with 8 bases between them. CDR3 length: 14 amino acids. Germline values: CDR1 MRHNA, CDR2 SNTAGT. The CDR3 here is CASSENGLNTEAFF. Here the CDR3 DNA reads TGTGCCAGCAGTGAAAATGGTTTGAACACTGAAGCTTTCTTT.

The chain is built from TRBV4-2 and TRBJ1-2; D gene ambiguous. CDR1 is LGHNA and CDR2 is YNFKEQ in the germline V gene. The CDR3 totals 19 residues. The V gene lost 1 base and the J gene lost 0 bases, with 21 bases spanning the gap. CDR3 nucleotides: TGTGCCAGCAGCCAAGGCTCGCTGGGCAGTTCAGGCCCTAACTATGGCTACACCTTC. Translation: CASSQGSLGSSGPNYGYTF.

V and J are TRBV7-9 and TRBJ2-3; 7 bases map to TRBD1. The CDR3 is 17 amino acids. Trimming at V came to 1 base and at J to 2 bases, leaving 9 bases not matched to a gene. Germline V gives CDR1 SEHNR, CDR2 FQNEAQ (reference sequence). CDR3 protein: CASSLERGTETTDTQYF. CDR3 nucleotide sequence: TGTGCCAGCAGCTTAGAGAGGGGGACAGAGACCACAGATACGCAGTATTTT. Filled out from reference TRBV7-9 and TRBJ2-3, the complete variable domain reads DTGVSQNPRHKITKRGQNVTFRCDPISEHNRLYWYRQTLGQGPEFLTYFQNEAQLEKSRLLSDRFSAERPKGSFSTLEIQRTEQGDSAMYLCASSLERGTETTDTQYFGPGTRLTVL.

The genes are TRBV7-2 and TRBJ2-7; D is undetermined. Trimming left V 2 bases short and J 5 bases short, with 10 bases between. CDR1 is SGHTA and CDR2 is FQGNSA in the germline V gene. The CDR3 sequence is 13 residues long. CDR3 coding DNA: TGTGCCAGCAGCTTACAGGTTGGGGACGAGCAGTACTTC. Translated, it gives CASSLQVGDEQYF.

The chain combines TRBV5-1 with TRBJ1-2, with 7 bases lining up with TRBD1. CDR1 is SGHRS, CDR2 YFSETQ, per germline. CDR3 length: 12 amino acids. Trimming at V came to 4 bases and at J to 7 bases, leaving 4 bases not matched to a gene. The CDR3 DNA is TGCGCCAGCAGCCTACGGACAGGTGGCTACACCTTC. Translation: CASSLRTGGYTF.

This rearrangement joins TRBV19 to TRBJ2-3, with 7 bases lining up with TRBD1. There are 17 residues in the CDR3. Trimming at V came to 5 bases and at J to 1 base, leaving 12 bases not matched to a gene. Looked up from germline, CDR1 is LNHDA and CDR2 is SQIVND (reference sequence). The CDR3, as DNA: TGTGCCAGTAGTGCCAAGACAGGGTTCAGTGGCACAGATACGCAGTATTTT. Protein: CASSAKTGFSGTDTQYF.

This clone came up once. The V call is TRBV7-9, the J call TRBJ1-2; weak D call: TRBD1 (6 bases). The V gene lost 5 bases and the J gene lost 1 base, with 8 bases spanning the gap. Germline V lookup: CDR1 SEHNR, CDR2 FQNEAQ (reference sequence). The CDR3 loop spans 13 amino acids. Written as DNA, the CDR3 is TGTGCCAGCAGCCACAGGGTTAACTATGGCTACACCTTC. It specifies CASSHRVNYGYTF. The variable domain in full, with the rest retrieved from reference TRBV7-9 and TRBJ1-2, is DTGVSQNPRHKITKRGQNVTFRCDPISEHNRLYWYRQTLGQGPEFLTYFQNEAQLEKSRLLSDRFSAERPKGSFSTLEIQRTEQGDSAMYLCASSHRVNYGYTFGSGTRLTVV.

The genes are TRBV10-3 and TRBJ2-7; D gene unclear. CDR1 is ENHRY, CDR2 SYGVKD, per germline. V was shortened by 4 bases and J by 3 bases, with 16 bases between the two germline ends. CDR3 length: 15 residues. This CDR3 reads CAISAGLKQVYEQYF. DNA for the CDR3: TGTGCCATCAGTGCAGGCTTAAAGCAGGTCTACGAGCAGTACTTC.

This CDR3 is CASSEFGTSGYNEQFF. Here the CDR3 DNA reads TGTGCCAGCAGTGAATTCGGTACTAGCGGGTACAATGAGCAGTTCTTC. This chain joins TRBV6-1 and TRBJ2-1, with 9 positions matching TRBD2. CDR1 is MNHNS and CDR2 is SASEGT in the germline V gene. The trim removed 2 bases at V and 4 bases at J, leaving 6 bases unmatched. The CDR3 loop spans 16 amino acids.

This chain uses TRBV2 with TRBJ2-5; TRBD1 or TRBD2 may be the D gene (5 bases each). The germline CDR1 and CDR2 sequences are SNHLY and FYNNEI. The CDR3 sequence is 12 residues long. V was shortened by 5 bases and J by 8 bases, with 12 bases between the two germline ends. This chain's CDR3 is CASSTQGPTQYF. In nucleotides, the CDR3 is TGTGCCAGCAGTACCCAGGGACCCACCCAGTACTTC.

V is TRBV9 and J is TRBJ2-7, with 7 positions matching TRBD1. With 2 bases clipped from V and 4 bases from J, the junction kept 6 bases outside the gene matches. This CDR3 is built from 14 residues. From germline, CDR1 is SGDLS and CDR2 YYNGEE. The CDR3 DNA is TGTGCCAGCAGCGTCAATACACAGGGGTACGAGCAGTACTTC. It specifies CASSVNTQGYEQYF.

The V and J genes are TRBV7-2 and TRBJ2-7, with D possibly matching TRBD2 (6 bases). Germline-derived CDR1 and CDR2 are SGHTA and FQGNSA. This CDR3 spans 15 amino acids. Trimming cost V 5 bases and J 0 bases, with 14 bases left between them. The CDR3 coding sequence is TGTGCCAGCAGCCGACGGGAGTATCTCTCCTACGAGCAGTACTTC. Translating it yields CASSRREYLSYEQYF.

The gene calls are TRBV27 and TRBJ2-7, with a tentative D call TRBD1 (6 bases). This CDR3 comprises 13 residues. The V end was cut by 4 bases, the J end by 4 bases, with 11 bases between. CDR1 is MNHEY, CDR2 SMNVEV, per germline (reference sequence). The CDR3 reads CASSYNREYEQYF. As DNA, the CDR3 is TGTGCCAGCAGTTACAACAGGGAATACGAGCAGTACTTC.

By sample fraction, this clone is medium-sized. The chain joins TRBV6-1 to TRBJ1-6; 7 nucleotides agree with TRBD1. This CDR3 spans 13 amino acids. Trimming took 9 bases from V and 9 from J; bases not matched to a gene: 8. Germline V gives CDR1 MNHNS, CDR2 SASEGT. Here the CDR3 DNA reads TGTGCCAGTCTCCCGAGACAGGGTTCACCCCTCCACTTT. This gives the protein CASLPRQGSPLHF.

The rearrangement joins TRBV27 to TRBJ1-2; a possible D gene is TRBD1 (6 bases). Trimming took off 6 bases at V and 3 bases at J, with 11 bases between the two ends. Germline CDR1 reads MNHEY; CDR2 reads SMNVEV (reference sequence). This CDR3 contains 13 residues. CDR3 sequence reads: CASRLQGDYGYTF. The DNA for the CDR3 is TGTGCCAGCAGATTACAGGGCGACTATGGCTACACCTTC.

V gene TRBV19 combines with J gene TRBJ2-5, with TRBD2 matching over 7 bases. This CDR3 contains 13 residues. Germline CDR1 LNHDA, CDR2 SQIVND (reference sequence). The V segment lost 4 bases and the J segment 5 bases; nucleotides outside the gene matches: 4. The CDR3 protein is CASSTRTSETQYF. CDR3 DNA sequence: TGTGCCAGTAGTACCCGGACTAGTGAGACCCAGTACTTC.

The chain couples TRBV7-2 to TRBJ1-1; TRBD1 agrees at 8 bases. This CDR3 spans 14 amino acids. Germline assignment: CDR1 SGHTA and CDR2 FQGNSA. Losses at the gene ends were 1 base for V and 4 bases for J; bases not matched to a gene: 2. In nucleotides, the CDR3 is TGTGCCAGCAGCTTAGATCAGGGGGCCACTGAAGCTTTCTTT. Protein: CASSLDQGATEAFF. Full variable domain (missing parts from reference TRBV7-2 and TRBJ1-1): GAGVSQSPSNKVTEKGKDVELRCDPISGHTALYWYRQSLGQGLEFLIYFQGNSAPDKSGLPSDRFSAERTGGSVSTLTIQRTQQEDSAVYLCASSLDQGATEAFFGQGTRLTVV.

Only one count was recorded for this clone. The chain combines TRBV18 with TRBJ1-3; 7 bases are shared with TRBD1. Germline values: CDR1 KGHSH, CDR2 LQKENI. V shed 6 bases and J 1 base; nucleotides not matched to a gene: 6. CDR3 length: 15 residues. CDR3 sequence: CASSPDRVSGNTIYF. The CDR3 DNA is TGTGCCAGCTCGCCTGACAGGGTTTCTGGAAACACCATATATTTT.

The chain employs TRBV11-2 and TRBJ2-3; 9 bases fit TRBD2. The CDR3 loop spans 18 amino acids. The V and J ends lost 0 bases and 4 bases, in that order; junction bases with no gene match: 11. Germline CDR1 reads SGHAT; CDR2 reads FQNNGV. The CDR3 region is CASSLDRSGGINADTQYF. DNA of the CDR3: TGTGCCAGCAGCTTAGATCGAAGCGGGGGGATCAATGCAGATACGCAGTATTTT.